These 30 T cell receptor beta chains originate from one sample sequenced in a study of T cells in Graves' hyperthyroidism and ophthalmopathy. TCR beta CDR3 regions were amplified from RNA transcripts. Carried out on the TCR CDR3, a first-round RT-PCR used the HTBI primer set. Via MiXCR, TCRdb re-called the multiplex PCR reads, giving one row per CDR3 protein. The sample holds roughly 500,000 distinct CDR3 sequences, just over 45% seen once. The sample taken for sequencing was peripheral blood or thyroid tissue (not recorded which). All receptors derive from an adult woman with Graves' disease, either hyperthyroidism or ophthalmopathy (not recorded which).

This clonotype was observed many times. Here the CDR3 DNA reads TGTGCCAGCAGGTTTGATTTGCGAGGGGAGACCCAGTACTTC. Protein: CASRFDLRGETQYF. J is TRBJ2-5 and V is TRBV6-5, with D perhaps TRBD2 (5 bases). Germline values: CDR1 MNHEY, CDR2 SVGAGI. This CDR3 is built from 14 residues. Trimming pared 6 bases from V and 5 bases from J, leaving 16 bases between.

This clonotype showed up many times. This rearrangement joins TRBV20-1 to TRBJ1-1, with D hard to call. Germline values: CDR1 DFQATT, CDR2 SNEGSKA (reference sequence). The CDR3 loop spans 8 amino acids. V dropped 6 bases and J dropped 8 bases, with 4 bases sitting between them. The CDR3 reads CSAPEAFF. The CDR3 DNA follows: TGCAGTGCGCCCGAAGCTTTCTTT.

This clonotype was seen repeatedly, ten times or more. This chain's CDR3 is CASSRDRAAHTEAFF. The CDR3 region has the DNA TGTGCCAGCAGCCGGGACAGGGCCGCGCACACTGAAGCTTTCTTT. The rearrangement joins TRBV2 to TRBJ1-1, with 9 positions matching TRBD1. The germline V gene has CDR1 SNHLY and CDR2 FYNNEI. The CDR3 is made up of 15 amino acids. V shed 6 bases, J shed 3 bases, and the junction held 8 bases outside the gene matches. Together with reference TRBV2 and TRBJ1-1, the CDR3 gives the full variable domain: EPEVTQTPSHQVTQMGQEVILRCVPISNHLYFYWYRQILGQKVEFLVSFYNNEISEKSEIFDDQFSVERPDGSNFTLKIRSTKLEDSAMYFCASSRDRAAHTEAFFGQGTRLTVV.

In this sample, this clonotype turned up many times. This chain joins TRBV2 and TRBJ2-7; 7 positions match TRBD1. CDR1 and CDR2 (germline): SNHLY, FYNNEI. The junction had 8 bases not matched to a gene; V was cut back by 3 bases and J by 3 bases. The CDR3 length is 15 residues. The CDR3 coding sequence is TGTGCCAGCAGTGAGGCCACTGGGACAGACTACGAGCAGTACTTC. Amino acid sequence: CASSEATGTDYEQYF.

In its sample, this clonotype was seen many times. V usage is TRBV4-2 and J usage is TRBJ1-1; D is unclear. The V end lost 1 base, the J end lost 8 bases, and 11 bases lay between the germline ends. The CDR3 spans 13 residues. Germline V gives CDR1 LGHNA, CDR2 YNFKEQ. The CDR3 region has the DNA TGTGCCAGCAGCCAAGCACTGGGATTGGAAGCTTTCTTT. This codes for CASSQALGLEAFF.

The chain employs TRBV3-1 and TRBJ2-7; perhaps TRBD2 as D (6 bases). The CDR3 has 13 amino acids. V was shortened by 3 bases and J by 4 bases, with 10 bases between the two germline ends. The germline V gene has CDR1 LGHDT and CDR2 YNNKEL (reference sequence). Written as DNA, the CDR3 is TGTGCCAGCAGCCAGCGGGGAGGTTACGAGCAGTACTTC. The encoded protein is CASSQRGGYEQYF.

This chain links TRBV3-1 with TRBJ2-2; D is ambiguous. Germline values: CDR1 LGHDT, CDR2 YNNKEL (reference sequence). Trimming pared 4 bases from V and 3 bases from J, leaving 9 bases between. This CDR3 is 14 amino acids long. CDR3 sequence reads: CASSPMDDTGELFF. DNA for the CDR3: TGTGCCAGCAGCCCCATGGATGACACCGGGGAGCTGTTTTTT.

This chain connects TRBV29-1 to TRBJ1-2; D not resolved. Trimming removed 3 bases from V and 2 bases from J, with 13 bases in between. There are 14 residues in the CDR3. CDR1 SQVTM and CDR2 ANQGSEA come from the germline V gene. CDR3 protein: CSVELTTPNYGYTF. Written as DNA, the CDR3 is TGCAGCGTTGAGTTGACAACGCCCAACTATGGCTACACCTTC. Using reference TRBV29-1 and TRBJ1-2 for the parts outside the CDR3, the full variable domain is SAVISQKPSRDICQRGTSLTIQCQVDSQVTMMFWYRQQPGQSLTLIATANQGSEATYESGFVIDKFPISRPNLTFSTLTVSNMSPEDSSIYLCSVELTTPNYGYTFGSGTRLTVV.

This clonotype was found many times. The chain links TRBV15 to TRBJ2-2; D could derive from TRBD1 or TRBD2 (5 bases each). With 3 bases removed from V and 0 bases from J, the gap between germline ends came to 20 bases. The germline V gene has CDR1 LNHNV and CDR2 YYDKDF (reference sequence). The CDR3 is made up of 19 amino acids. The CDR3 sequence is CATSSDRDDLFANTGELFF. The CDR3 DNA is TGTGCCACCAGCAGCGATCGGGACGACTTATTCGCGAACACCGGGGAGCTGTTTTTT.

At least ten counts were recorded for this clonotype. For the CDR3, the DNA is TGTGCCAGCAGCCCGTCGAGGGGGAGCTACGAGCAGTACTTC. Translated, it gives CASSPSRGSYEQYF. This chain uses TRBV13 with TRBJ2-7, with a tentative D call TRBD1 (6 bases). CDR1 and CDR2 (germline): PRHDT, FYEKMQ (reference sequence). V was shortened by 5 bases and J by 3 bases, with 14 bases between the two germline ends. The CDR3 runs 14 residues.

A few counts support this clonotype. V and J are TRBV27 and TRBJ2-5; 11 nucleotides agree with TRBD1. The CDR3 has 15 amino acids. V lost 5 bases, J lost 5 bases, and 7 bases stayed unmatched. The germline V gene has CDR1 MNHEY and CDR2 SMNVEV (reference sequence). The CDR3 region has the DNA TGTGCCAGCAGTGGTCCGGGACAGGGGGGGGAGACCCAGTACTTC. As protein: CASSGPGQGGETQYF.

This clonotype was found many times. The chain is built from TRBV2 and TRBJ1-5, with D unresolved. Per germline, CDR1 SNHLY and CDR2 FYNNEI. Trimming pared 6 bases from V and 4 bases from J, leaving 7 bases between. The CDR3 has 12 residues. CDR3 coding DNA: TGTGCCAGCAGATTATGGAATCAGCCCCAGCATTTT. Translating gives CASRLWNQPQHF.

J is TRBJ2-7 and V is TRBV19, with no clear D. Trimming took off 3 bases at V and 3 bases at J, with 12 bases between the two ends. Germline V gives CDR1 LNHDA, CDR2 SQIVND (reference sequence). This CDR3 contains 14 residues. CDR3: CASSITRTHYEQYF. Written as DNA, the CDR3 is TGTGCCAGTAGTATTACCAGGACCCACTACGAGCAGTACTTC.

The rearrangement links TRBV29-1 to TRBJ2-7; 7 bases match TRBD2. Germline V gene lookup returns CDR1 SQVTM and CDR2 ANQGSEA. V lost 5 bases and J lost 4; bases outside the gene matches: 8. The CDR3 extends over 13 amino acids. In DNA, the CDR3 is TGCAGCGTTTTCCTGGCGGGAGTATACGAGCAGTACTTC. Translating it yields CSVFLAGVYEQYF.

This clonotype came up many times. The chain joins TRBV7-9 to TRBJ1-1; 7 positions agree with TRBD1. The CDR3 has 15 amino acids. V gave up 5 bases and J gave up 1 base; unmatched junction bases: 7. Germline V CDR1 and CDR2: SEHNR, FQNEAQ (reference sequence). CDR3 region: CASSAAGTANTEAFF. The CDR3 DNA is TGTGCCAGCAGCGCCGCCGGGACAGCGAACACTGAAGCTTTCTTT.

This clonotype was found once. The chain is built from TRBV12-3 or TRBV12-4 and TRBJ1-5; D gene ambiguous. V was cut by 7 bases and J by 4 bases, with 8 bases left in between. The CDR3 runs to 12 residues. This CDR3 is CASTWENQPQHF. CDR3 DNA: TGTGCCAGCACCTGGGAGAATCAGCCCCAGCATTTT.

With respect to this clonotype: A much larger clone lies a single base off, so this may be a read error. The chain recombines TRBV6-4 with TRBJ1-1; a possible D gene is TRBD1 (5 bases). The ends were cut back, 5 bases at V and 2 bases at J, with 15 bases in the middle. The CDR3 has 15 residues. Germline V gene lookup returns CDR1 MRHNA and CDR2 SNTAGT. The CDR3 DNA reads as TGTGCCAGCAGTTTATTTGTGGGGACTAACACTGAAGCTTTCTTT. This encodes CASSLFVGTNTEAFF.

The CDR3 bases are TGTGCCAGCAGTGAGCGTGGGTTCCCTAACTATGGCTACACCTTC. Protein sequence: CASSERGFPNYGYTF. The chain combines TRBV6-6 with TRBJ1-2; D is ambiguous. Germline CDR1 MNHNY, CDR2 SVGAGI (reference sequence). CDR3 length: 15 amino acids. Trimming shortened V by 5 bases and J by 0 bases, and 13 bases separated the two germline ends.

This chain joins TRBV7-9 and TRBJ2-5; unclear D gene. The CDR3 length is 9 residues. V was pared by 6 bases and J by 7 bases, with 3 bases between. CDR1 SEHNR and CDR2 FQNEAQ come from the germline V gene (reference sequence). The CDR3 DNA reads TGTGCCAGCAGTTTGACCCAGTACTTC. Translating gives CASSLTQYF.

Remarks on this clonotype: A much larger clone lies one base from this, so it may be a read error. The rearrangement joins TRBV4-1 to TRBJ2-2; no reliable D call. The CDR3 extends over 13 amino acids. The germline V gene encodes CDR1 MGHRA and CDR2 YSYEKL. The CDR3, as DNA: TGCGTCAGCAGCCCGATGGGTACCGGGGAGCTGTTTTTT. Encoded protein: CVSSPMGTGELFF.

V and J are TRBV19 and TRBJ2-5; tentatively, D is TRBD1 (7 bases). The CDR3 is made up of 14 amino acids. Germline-derived CDR1 and CDR2 are LNHDA and SQIVND (reference sequence). V was clipped by 4 bases and J by 1 base, with 10 bases between them. The CDR3 sequence: CASSSGTVQETQYF. The CDR3 DNA follows: TGTGCCAGTAGTAGCGGGACAGTCCAAGAGACCCAGTACTTC.

This chain joins TRBV29-1 and TRBJ1-2; 9 nucleotides match TRBD1. The V gene end was trimmed by 7 bases and the J gene end by 8 bases; junction bases not matched to a gene: 8. The V gene's germline CDR1 is SQVTM and CDR2 ANQGSEA. The CDR3 covers 12 residues. CDR3 residues: CSAQGTGSGYTF. The CDR3 nucleotides are TGCAGCGCACAGGGGACAGGGTCCGGCTACACCTTC.

This clonotype showed up just once. One end of the junction varies from germline; a read error may be responsible. The V call is TRBV15, the J call TRBJ2-1; D is perhaps TRBD1 (5 bases). The CDR3 is made up of 13 amino acids. Germline values: CDR1 LNHNV, CDR2 YYDKDF (reference sequence). The CDR3: CATAGWNSNQQFF. CDR3 nucleotides: TGTGCCACCGCAGGGTGGAATAGCAATCAGCAGTTCTTC.

CDR3 protein: CSVADRGQTQYF. The DNA for the CDR3 is TGCAGCGTGGCGGACAGGGGGCAGACCCAGTACTTC. The chain recombines TRBV29-1 with TRBJ2-5; 11 positions match TRBD1. The germline CDR1 and CDR2 sequences are SQVTM and ANQGSEA. The trim removed 6 bases at V and 6 bases at J, leaving 3 bases unmatched. The CDR3 has 12 amino acids.

The chain employs TRBV20-1 and TRBJ2-5; tentatively, D is TRBD1 (5 bases). The length of the CDR3 is 11 residues. CDR1 is DFQATT and CDR2 is SNEGSKA in the germline V gene (reference sequence). V was trimmed by 7 bases and J by 5 bases, leaving 11 bases between them. The CDR3 is CSEGAGETQYF. CDR3 nucleotide sequence: TGCAGTGAAGGGGCTGGGGAGACCCAGTACTTC.

Of note for this clonotype: One end of the junction is discordant with germline, which a read error may explain. This rearrangement joins TRBV3-1 to TRBJ1-2; D is possibly TRBD1 (6 bases). From germline, CDR1 is LGHDT and CDR2 YNNKEL (reference sequence). The CDR3 consists of 15 residues. CDR3 nucleotides: TGTGCCAGCAGCCAAGGAGGGGTACAGGGATCTGGCCACACCTTC. The encoded protein is CASSQGGVQGSGHTF.

This clonotype was picked up many times. The chain carries TRBV7-2 and TRBJ1-2; D might be TRBD1 (5 bases). The CDR3 runs to 12 residues. In germline, CDR1 is SGHTA, CDR2 FQGNSA. V was shortened by 6 bases and J by 8 bases, with 13 bases between the two germline ends. CDR3 nucleotides: TGTGCCAGCAGTCTAGCGGGGACCGGCTACACCTTC. It yields the protein CASSLAGTGYTF.

The chain is built from TRBV2 and TRBJ2-5, with no clear D. The CDR3 length is 14 residues. Germline V gives CDR1 SNHLY, CDR2 FYNNEI. Between the trimmed V and J ends, which lost 8 bases and 4 bases, there was a span of 17 bases. The CDR3 loop is CASGPQLALETQYF. In DNA, the CDR3 is TGTGCCAGCGGGCCTCAGCTGGCCTTAGAGACCCAGTACTTC.

This clonotype was recorded at least ten times. The gene calls are TRBV19 and TRBJ2-5, with TRBD1 identical over 7 bases. V trimming: 0 bases; J trimming: 0 bases; junction bases outside the gene matches: 4. The CDR3 covers 16 residues. The germline gives CDR1 LNHDA, CDR2 SQIVND (reference sequence). CDR3: CASSIDGDSNQETQYF. Written as DNA, the CDR3 is TGTGCCAGTAGTATAGATGGGGACAGCAACCAAGAGACCCAGTACTTC.

On this clonotype itself: With a much larger clone just one base away, this may be a read error. The chain combines TRBV7-2 with TRBJ2-7; 12 nucleotides line up with TRBD2. Germline values: CDR1 SGHTA, CDR2 FQGNSA. This CDR3 has 20 amino acids. The CDR3 protein is CAGSLNFGGTSGPEPYEQYF. The CDR3 DNA sequence: TGTGCCGGCAGCTTAAACTTTGGTGGGACTAGCGGGCCCGAGCCCTACGAGCAGTACTTC.